One T cell receptor beta chain is described in this entry. These data come from a study of blood T cell repertoires in COVID-19. Study overall: Samples came from the United States, Italy and Spain, spanning acute and convalescent COVID-19. T cells, B-cell-depleted T cells, or PBMCs provided the cDNA or gDNA that served as material.

Original methodology: Using reference gene primer amplification, nucleated cell counts were estimated. Some clones are missing from TCRdb's copy, which holds only in-frame ones; the method was immunoSEQ multiplex PCR. V, J and clone size reflect that table, while D and trimming were determined from the DNA. In the table there are 85,000 to 95,000 clones, around 80% of which are singletons. This CDR3 region has 14 residues. Losses at the gene ends were 4 bases for V and 4 bases for J; bases not matched to a gene: 5. The germline CDR1 and CDR2 sequences are LGHNA and YNFKEQ. The material sequenced was peripheral blood. The chain uses TRBV4-2 and TRBJ1-1; 8 bases match TRBD1. This TCR came from a man in his 70s with acute or convalescent COVID-19. Here the CDR3 DNA reads TGTGCCAGCAGCCCCCCAGACAGGGGCACTGAAGCTTTCTTT. Protein sequence: CASSPPDRGTEAFF.